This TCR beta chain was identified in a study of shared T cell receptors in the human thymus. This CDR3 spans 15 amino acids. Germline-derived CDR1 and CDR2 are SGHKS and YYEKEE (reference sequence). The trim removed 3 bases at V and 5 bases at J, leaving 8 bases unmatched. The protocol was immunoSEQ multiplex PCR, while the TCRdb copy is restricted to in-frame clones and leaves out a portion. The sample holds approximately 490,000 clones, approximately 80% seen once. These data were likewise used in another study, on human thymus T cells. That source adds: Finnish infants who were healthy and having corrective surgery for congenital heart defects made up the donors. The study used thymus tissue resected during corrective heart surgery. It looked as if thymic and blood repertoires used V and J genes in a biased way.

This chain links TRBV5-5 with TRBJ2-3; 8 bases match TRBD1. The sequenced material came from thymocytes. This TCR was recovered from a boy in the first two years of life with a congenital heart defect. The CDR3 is CASSSRRGLVDTQYF. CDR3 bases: TGTGCCAGCAGCTCCCGCAGGGGGCTCGTAGATACGCAGTATTTT.